The T cell receptor (beta chain) described here comes from a study of blood T cell repertoires in COVID-19. As for the study in general: From T cells, B-cell-depleted T cells, or PBMCs came the material, which was cDNA or gDNA.

This CDR3 region has 14 residues. Germline V lookup: CDR1 SGHTA, CDR2 FQGNSA. Between the trimmed V and J ends, which lost 5 bases and 7 bases, there was a span of 18 bases. In the original analysis: The authors estimated nucleated cell counts from reference gene primer amplification. Sequencing was performed with immunoSEQ multiplex PCR; in TCRdb, only in-frame clones are kept and a portion is missing. Clonal size and the V and J genes are those of that table, whereas D and trimming came from the DNA. The data show roughly 200,000 clones, about 80% seen once. The TCR originated in a woman aged 55-69 years with acute COVID-19. J is TRBJ2-7 and V is TRBV7-2; D gene unclear. Sequences were obtained from PBMCs or T cells enriched from blood (not recorded which). The CDR3 DNA sequence: TGTGCCAGCAGCGCCGAGGCCATCCTGGGTGAGCAGTACTTC. As protein: CASSAEAILGEQYF. Drawing the rest from reference TRBV7-2 and TRBJ2-7, the complete variable domain is GAGVSQSPSNKVTEKGKDVELRCDPISGHTALYWYRQSLGQGLEFLIYFQGNSAPDKSGLPSDRFSAERTGGSVSTLTIQRTQQEDSAVYLCASSAEAILGEQYFGPGTRLTVT.